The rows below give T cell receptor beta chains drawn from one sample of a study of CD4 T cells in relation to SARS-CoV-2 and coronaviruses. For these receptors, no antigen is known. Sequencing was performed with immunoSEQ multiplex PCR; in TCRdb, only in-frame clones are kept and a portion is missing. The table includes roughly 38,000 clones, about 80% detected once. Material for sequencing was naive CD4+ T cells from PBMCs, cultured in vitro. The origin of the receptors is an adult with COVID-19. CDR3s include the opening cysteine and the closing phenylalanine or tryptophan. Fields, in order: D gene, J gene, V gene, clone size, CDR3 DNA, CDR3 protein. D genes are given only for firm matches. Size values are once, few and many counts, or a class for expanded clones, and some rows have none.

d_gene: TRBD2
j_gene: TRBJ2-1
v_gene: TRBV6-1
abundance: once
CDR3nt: TGTGCCAGCAGTGAAGCGGGAGGGTACAATGAGCAGTTCTTC
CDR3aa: CASSEAGGYNEQFF

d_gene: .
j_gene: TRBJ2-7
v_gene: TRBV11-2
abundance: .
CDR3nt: TGTGCCAGCAGCCTCGCCCCAGGTCAGCGAATAACCTACGAGCAGTACTTC
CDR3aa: CASSLAPGQRITYEQYF

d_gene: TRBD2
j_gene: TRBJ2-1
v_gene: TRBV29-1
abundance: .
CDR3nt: TGCAGCGTTGAAGATATCGCGGGAGGGTCGGGGTTCTTC
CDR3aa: CSVEDIAGGSGFF

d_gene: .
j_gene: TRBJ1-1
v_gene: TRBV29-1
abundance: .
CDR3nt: TGCAGCGTTGTCAGGGGTTCCACTGAAGCTTTCTTT
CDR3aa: CSVVRGSTEAFF

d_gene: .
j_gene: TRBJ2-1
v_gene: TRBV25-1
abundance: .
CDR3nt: TGTGCCAGCAGTGGCGGGACTGGGGAAAATGAGCAGTTCTTC
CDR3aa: CASSGGTGENEQFF

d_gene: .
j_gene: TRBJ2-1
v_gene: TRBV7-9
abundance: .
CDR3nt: TGTGCCAGCAGACTGACAGAGGATGAGCAGTTCTTC
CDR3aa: CASRLTEDEQFF

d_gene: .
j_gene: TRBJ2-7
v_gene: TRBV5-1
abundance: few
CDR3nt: TGCGCCAGCAGTCCACAGGCGTCTCAGGACGAGCAGTACTTC
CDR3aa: CASSPQASQDEQYF

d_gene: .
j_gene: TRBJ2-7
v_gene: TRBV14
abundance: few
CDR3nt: TGTGCCAGCAGCCAAGTCAACGGATACGAGCAGTACTTC
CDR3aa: CASSQVNGYEQYF

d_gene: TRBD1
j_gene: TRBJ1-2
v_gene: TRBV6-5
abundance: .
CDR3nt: TGTGCCAGCAGCCGGACAGGGTATGGCTACACCTTC
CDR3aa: CASSRTGYGYTF

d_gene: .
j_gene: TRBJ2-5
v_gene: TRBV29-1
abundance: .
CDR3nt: TGCAGCGTTGGGGGGGAGACCCAGTACTTC
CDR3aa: CSVGGETQYF

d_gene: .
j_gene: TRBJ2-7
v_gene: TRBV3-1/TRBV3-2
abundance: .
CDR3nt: TGTGCCAGCAGCCCTACGGGACACCCCTACGAGCAGTACTTC
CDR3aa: CASSPTGHPYEQYF

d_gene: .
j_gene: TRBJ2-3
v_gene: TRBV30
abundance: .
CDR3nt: TGTGCCTGGAGCCGTACTATGGCCTTACAGGGTAGCACAGATACGCAGTATTTT
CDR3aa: CAWSRTMALQGSTDTQYF

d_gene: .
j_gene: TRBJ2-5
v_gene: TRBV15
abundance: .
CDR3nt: TGTGCCACCAGCAGAGTGGGGCGCGAGACCCAGTACTTC
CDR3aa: CATSRVGRETQYF

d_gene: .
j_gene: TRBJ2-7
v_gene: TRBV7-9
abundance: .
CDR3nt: TGTGCCAGCAGCTCGGGCCGGGACCCCCTTTACGAGCAGTACTTC
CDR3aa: CASSSGRDPLYEQYF

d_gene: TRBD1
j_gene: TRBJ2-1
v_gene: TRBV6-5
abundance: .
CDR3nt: TGTGCCAGCAGTTTGACAGGGGGCAACTACAATGAGCAGTTCTTC
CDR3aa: CASSLTGGNYNEQFF

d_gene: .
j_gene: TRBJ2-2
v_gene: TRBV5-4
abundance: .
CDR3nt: TGTGCCAGCAAGGCCCCGGGCGCCGGGGAGCTGTTTTTT
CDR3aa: CASKAPGAGELFF

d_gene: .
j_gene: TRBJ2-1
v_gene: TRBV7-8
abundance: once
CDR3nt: TGTGCCAGCGTCGCCCGAGGACTAATCATCGATGAGCAGTTCTTC
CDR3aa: CASVARGLIIDEQFF

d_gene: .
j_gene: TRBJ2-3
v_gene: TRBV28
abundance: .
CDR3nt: TGTGCCAGCACCCCTAGCGCGATATACACAGATACGCAGTATTTT
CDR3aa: CASTPSAIYTDTQYF

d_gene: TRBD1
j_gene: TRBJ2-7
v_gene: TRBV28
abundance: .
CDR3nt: TGTGCCAGCAGTACCCATTTCCGGGGACAGCGGTACTTC
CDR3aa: CASSTHFRGQRYF

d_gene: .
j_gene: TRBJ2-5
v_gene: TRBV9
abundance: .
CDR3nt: TGTGCCAGCAGCGTAGATGGAACAGGCGAGACCCAGTACTTC
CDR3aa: CASSVDGTGETQYF

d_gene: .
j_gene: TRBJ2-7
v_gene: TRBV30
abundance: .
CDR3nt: TGTGCCTGGAGTGTACGTGGATTCTCCTACGAGCAGTACTTC
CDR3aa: CAWSVRGFSYEQYF

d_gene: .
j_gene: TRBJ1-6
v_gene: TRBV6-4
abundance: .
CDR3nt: TGTGCCAGCAGTGACCCGCCAAGGGGACCCCTCCACTTT
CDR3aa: CASSDPPRGPLHF

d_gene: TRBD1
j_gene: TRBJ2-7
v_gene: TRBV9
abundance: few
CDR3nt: TGTGCCAGCAGCCCACGACTACAGGACAGGCGACCCTACGAGCAGTACTTC
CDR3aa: CASSPRLQDRRPYEQYF

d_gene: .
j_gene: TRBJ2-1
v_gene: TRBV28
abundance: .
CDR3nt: TGTGCCAGCAGTTCACTGGACGGCTTCTCCTACAATGAGCAGTTCTTC
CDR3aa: CASSSLDGFSYNEQFF

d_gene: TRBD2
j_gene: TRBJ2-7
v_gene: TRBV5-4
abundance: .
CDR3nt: TGTGCCAGCAGCCGCCGGGACTACGGATACGAGCAGTACTTC
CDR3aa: CASSRRDYGYEQYF

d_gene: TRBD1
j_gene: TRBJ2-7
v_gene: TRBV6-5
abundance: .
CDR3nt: TGTGCCAGCAGTTACGGCGACAGGGGGCTTTTCGAGCAGTACTTC
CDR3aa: CASSYGDRGLFEQYF

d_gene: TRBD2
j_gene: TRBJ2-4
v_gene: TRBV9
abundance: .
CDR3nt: TGTGCCAGCAGCGCGACAGGGGCGGCTAGCGGGAGAAACATTCAGTACTTC
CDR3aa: CASSATGAASGRNIQYF

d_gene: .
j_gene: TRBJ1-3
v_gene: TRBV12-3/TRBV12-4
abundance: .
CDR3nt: TGTGCCAGCAGAAAAGGGCCTGGAAACACCATATATTTT
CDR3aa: CASRKGPGNTIYF

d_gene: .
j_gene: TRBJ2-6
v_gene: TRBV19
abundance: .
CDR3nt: TGTGCCAGTAGTATAGGGGATCTGGGGTCTGGGGCCAACGTCCTGACTTTC
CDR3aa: CASSIGDLGSGANVLTF

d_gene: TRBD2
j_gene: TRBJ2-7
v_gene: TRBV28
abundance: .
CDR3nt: TGTGCCAGCAGTTACGGGACTAGCGGAGAGCAGTACTTC
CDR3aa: CASSYGTSGEQYF

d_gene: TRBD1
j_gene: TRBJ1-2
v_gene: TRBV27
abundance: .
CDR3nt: TGTGCCAGCAGTTCACCTGTAACCTCGGGACAGCCCTATGGCTACACCTTC
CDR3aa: CASSSPVTSGQPYGYTF

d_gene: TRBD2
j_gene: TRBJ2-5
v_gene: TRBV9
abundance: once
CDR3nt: TGTGCCAGCAGCGTAGCGGGAGGCTATCAAGAGACCCAGTACTTC
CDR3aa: CASSVAGGYQETQYF

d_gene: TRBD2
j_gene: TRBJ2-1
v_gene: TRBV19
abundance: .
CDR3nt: TGTGCCAGTCATGGACTAGCGGGAGGGCCGGGCAATGAGCAGTTCTTC
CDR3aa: CASHGLAGGPGNEQFF

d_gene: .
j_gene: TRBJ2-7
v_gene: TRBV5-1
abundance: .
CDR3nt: TGCGCCAGCAGCCCTGGTGGCAGCATAGACTACGAGCAGTACTTC
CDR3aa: CASSPGGSIDYEQYF

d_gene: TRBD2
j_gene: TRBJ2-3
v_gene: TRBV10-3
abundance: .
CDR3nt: TGTGCCATCAGGGGATCCAGCGGGGTGGGCACAGATACGCAGTATTTT
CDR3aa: CAIRGSSGVGTDTQYF

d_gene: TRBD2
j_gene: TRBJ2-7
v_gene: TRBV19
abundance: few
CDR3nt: TGTGCCAGTAGTAATTGGGGACTAGCGGGACAGGCTGGAGAGCAGTACTTC
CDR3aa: CASSNWGLAGQAGEQYF

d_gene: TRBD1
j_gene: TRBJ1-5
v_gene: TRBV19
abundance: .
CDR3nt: TGTGCCAGTAGTATTTTGGACAGGACGAACCAGCCCCAGCATTTT
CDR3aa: CASSILDRTNQPQHF

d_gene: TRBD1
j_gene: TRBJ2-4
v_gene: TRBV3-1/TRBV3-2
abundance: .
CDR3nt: TGTGCCAGCAGCACAGGGGATAACATTCAGTACTTC
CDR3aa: CASSTGDNIQYF

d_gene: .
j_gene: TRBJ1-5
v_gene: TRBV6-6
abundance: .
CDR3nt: TGTGCCAGCAGCCGAGACTACAGGTTTTTTAGCAATCAGCCCCAGCATTTT
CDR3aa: CASSRDYRFFSNQPQHF

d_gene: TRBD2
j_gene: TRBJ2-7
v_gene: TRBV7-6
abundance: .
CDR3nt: TGTGCCAGCAGCTCACGACTAGCGGGAGTCTACGAGCAGTACTTC
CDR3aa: CASSSRLAGVYEQYF

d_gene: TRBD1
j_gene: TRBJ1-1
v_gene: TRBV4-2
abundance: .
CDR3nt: TGTGCCAGCAGCCAGGGACAGGGGTTCTCGGGGACTGAAGCTTTCTTT
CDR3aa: CASSQGQGFSGTEAFF

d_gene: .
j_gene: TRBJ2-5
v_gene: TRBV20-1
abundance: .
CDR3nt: TGCAGTGCCAGTATAGGGGGGACTCGGGAGACCCAGTACTTC
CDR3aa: CSASIGGTRETQYF

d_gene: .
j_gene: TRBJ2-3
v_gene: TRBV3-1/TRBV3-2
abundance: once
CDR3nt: TGTGCCAGCAGCCAGGGGACCGGGACTTCTAGCACAGATACGCAGTATTTT
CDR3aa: CASSQGTGTSSTDTQYF

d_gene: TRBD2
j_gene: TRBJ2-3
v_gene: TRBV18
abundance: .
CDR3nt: TGTGCCAGCTCACCATTGTCGAGGGAGGGAAGAGATACGCAGTATTTT
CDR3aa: CASSPLSREGRDTQYF

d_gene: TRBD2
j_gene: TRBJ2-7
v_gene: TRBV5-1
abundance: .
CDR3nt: TGCGCCAGCAGCTTGGCCCTCGGGACTAGAAACGAGCAGTACTTC
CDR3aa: CASSLALGTRNEQYF

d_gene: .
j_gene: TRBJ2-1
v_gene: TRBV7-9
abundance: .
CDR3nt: TGTGCCAGCAGCTTAAGGGACCACTCCTACAATGAGCAGTTCTTC
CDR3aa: CASSLRDHSYNEQFF

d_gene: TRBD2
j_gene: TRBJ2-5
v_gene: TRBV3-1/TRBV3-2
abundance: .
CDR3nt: TGTGCCAGCAGCCCAGGCGAGACTAGCGGGATGGAGACCCAGTACTTC
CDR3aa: CASSPGETSGMETQYF

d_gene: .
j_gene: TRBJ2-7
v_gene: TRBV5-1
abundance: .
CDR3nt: TGCGCCAGCAGCTTGGATTACAGTTACTACGAGCAGTACTTC
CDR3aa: CASSLDYSYYEQYF

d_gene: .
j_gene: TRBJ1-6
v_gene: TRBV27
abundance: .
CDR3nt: TGTGCCAGCAGCCGAAGCTCCTATAATTCACCCCTCCACTTT
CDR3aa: CASSRSSYNSPLHF

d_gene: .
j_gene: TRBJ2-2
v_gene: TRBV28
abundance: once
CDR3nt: TGTGCCAGCAGTTACCGACTCCGGGGCTTGAACACCGGGGAGCTGTTTTTT
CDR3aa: CASSYRLRGLNTGELFF

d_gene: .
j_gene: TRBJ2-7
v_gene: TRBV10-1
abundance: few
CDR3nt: TGCGCCAGCAGTGCTAGCTCCTACGAGCAGTACTTC
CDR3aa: CASSASSYEQYF

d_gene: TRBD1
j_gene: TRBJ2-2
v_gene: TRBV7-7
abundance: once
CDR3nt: TGTGCTAGCAGGCAGACAGGGGTTACCGGGGAGCTGTTTTTT
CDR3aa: CASRQTGVTGELFF

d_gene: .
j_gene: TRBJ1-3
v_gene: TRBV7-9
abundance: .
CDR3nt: TGTGCCAGCAGCTCCGGCATTGAAGCTGGAAACACCATATATTTT
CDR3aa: CASSSGIEAGNTIYF

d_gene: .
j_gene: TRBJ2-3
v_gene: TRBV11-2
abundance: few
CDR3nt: TGTGCCAGCAGCTTTGAGGGGGCAGATACGCAGTATTTT
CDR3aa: CASSFEGADTQYF

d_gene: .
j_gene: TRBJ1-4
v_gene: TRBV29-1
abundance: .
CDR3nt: TGCAGCGTTGTTGCCGGGGCAGGTAATGAAAAACTGTTTTTT
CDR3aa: CSVVAGAGNEKLFF

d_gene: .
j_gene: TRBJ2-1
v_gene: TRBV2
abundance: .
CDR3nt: TGTGCCAGCAATTGGGGGGCCGGGAATGAGCAGTTCTTC
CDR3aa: CASNWGAGNEQFF